This TCR beta chain was identified in a study of T cell responses to AZD1222 COVID-19 vaccine. In regard to this clone: As yet, its antigen is unknown.

The V end lost 6 bases, the J end lost 7 bases, and 16 bases lay between the germline ends. CDR1 and CDR2 from the germline V gene are SEHNR and FQNEAQ (reference sequence). The CDR3 is 14 amino acids. Study-wide points: The donor group comprised mostly white British people and more females; the analysis possibly underestimated clonal diversity. Sampled repertoires all dated from after the peak T cell response. Spike-specific TCR breadth rose after two AZD1222 doses, and depth rose as well.

Sequencing used immunoSEQ multiplex PCR; TCRdb keeps in-frame clones, though not all of them. The data contain about 190,000 clones, roughly nine tenths of them singletons. Sequencing was performed on peripheral blood, taken 28 days after the second dose of the MenACWY control vaccine. The chain couples TRBV7-9 to TRBJ1-3; D not resolved. The clonotype comes from an adult who received the MenACWY meningococcal vaccine as a control. The CDR3: CASSQNDWRNTIYF. The CDR3, as DNA: TGTGCCAGCAGTCAGAACGACTGGCGGAACACCATATATTTT.